One sample yielded the 27 T cell receptor beta chains listed below, sequenced in a study of lymphopenia after photon versus proton radiotherapy (dated by TCRdb to between 2018 and 2021). The library relied on the immunoSEQ multiplex PCR assay. Imported from immuneACCESS, the table was reduced by TCRdb to in-frame sequences with V and J called. These copies leave out some clones; in studies compared against another copy, an unresolved V gene accounts for under half, and the cause of the remainder is not known. Present in this sample are over 55,000 clones, around 87% of which were seen just once. The ten largest make up 9.5% to 14% of the sample. Sample: peripheral blood, taken from a patient treated with proton-based radiotherapy. Receptors were obtained from a man of 80 years or more with esophageal cancer.

The V call is TRBV2, the J call TRBJ1-2; unclear D gene. V was pared by 5 bases and J by 8 bases, with 12 bases between. The CDR3 is 12 amino acids. Germline V gene data show CDR1 as SNHLY and CDR2 as FYNNEI. The CDR3 region has the DNA TGTGCCAGCAGTTCAGACCCTGCCGGCTACACCTTC. This encodes CASSSDPAGYTF. The full variable domain, rest sourced from reference TRBV2 and TRBJ1-2, is EPEVTQTPSHQVTQMGQEVILRCVPISNHLYFYWYRQILGQKVEFLVSFYNNEISEKSEIFDDQFSVERPDGSNFTLKIRSTKLEDSAMYFCASSSDPAGYTFGSGTRLTVV.

The CDR3 loop reads CASSRDRGYEQYF. For the CDR3, the DNA is TGTGCCAGCAGCAGGGACAGGGGATACGAGCAGTACTTC. This chain uses TRBV7-8 with TRBJ2-7; 10 positions match TRBD1. CDR1 SGHVS and CDR2 FQNEAQ come from the germline V gene. The CDR3 contains 13 residues. V dropped 5 bases and J dropped 4; count of bases not matched to a gene: 2.

A remark on this clone: In the same sample, other DNA sequences code for this CDR3. V gene TRBV29-1 combines with J gene TRBJ2-2, with D perhaps TRBD1 (7 bases). Germline V gives CDR1 SQVTM, CDR2 ANQGSEA. The V gene lost 2 bases and the J gene lost 1 base, with 14 bases spanning the gap. The CDR3 has 16 residues. The CDR3 DNA follows: TGCAGCGTTGAAAGGGGGCGGGGAGGGAACACCGGGGAGCTGTTTTTT. Amino acid sequence: CSVERGRGGNTGELFF.

DNA for the CDR3: TGCGCCAGCAGCTTCCGGGACAGGGACTTTAACACCATATATTTT. It yields the protein CASSFRDRDFNTIYF. The genes are TRBV5-1 and TRBJ1-3; 9 positions agree with TRBD1. The germline CDR1 and CDR2 sequences are SGHRS and YFSETQ. CDR3 length: 15 residues. V lost 2 bases, J lost 7 bases, and 7 bases stayed unmatched.

This chain uses TRBV30 with TRBJ2-5, with D uncertain. Between the trimmed V and J ends, which lost 8 bases and 5 bases, there was a span of 9 bases. CDR3 size: 10 residues. From germline, CDR1 is GTSNPN and CDR2 SVGIG (reference sequence). The CDR3 loop reads CAVWAETQYF. Here the CDR3 DNA reads TGTGCCGTTTGGGCCGAGACCCAGTACTTC.

This chain links TRBV19 with TRBJ1-1, with no clear D. The germline V gene encodes CDR1 LNHDA and CDR2 SQIVND (reference sequence). V was cut by 3 bases and J by 6 bases, with 11 bases left in between. This CDR3 is built from 13 residues. The CDR3 nucleotides read TGTGCCAGTAGTATTTCGGTTTTATCTGAAGCTTTCTTT. This translates into CASSISVLSEAFF.

A few counts support this clone. This sequence joins TRBV7-9 and TRBJ2-3; 8 positions match TRBD2. The CDR3 covers 18 residues. V was pared by 2 bases and J by 1 base, with 11 bases of the junction left unmatched. The V gene's germline CDR1 is SEHNR and CDR2 FQNEAQ (reference sequence). The CDR3 nucleotides read TGTGCCAGCAGCTTATACGGGGCGAGCGGGGGACGCACAGATACGCAGTATTTT. Translating it yields CASSLYGASGGRTDTQYF.

The sample holds a few counts of this clone. V and J are TRBV5-1 and TRBJ1-1; D remains ambiguous. The CDR3 is 13 residues long. Trimming shortened V by 0 bases and J by 6 bases, and 9 bases separated the two germline ends. CDR1 is SGHRS, CDR2 YFSETQ, per germline. This chain's CDR3 is CASSLVLSAEAFF. The CDR3 DNA reads as TGCGCCAGCAGCTTGGTCTTATCCGCTGAAGCTTTCTTT.

The V and J genes are TRBV18 and TRBJ1-6, with D hard to call. The germline gives CDR1 KGHSH, CDR2 LQKENI. V lost 3 bases to trimming and J lost 9 bases, with 15 bases between them. CDR3 length equals 15 residues. CDR3 residues: CASSPTGSEGSPLHF. The CDR3 DNA is TGTGCCAGCTCACCGACGGGATCCGAGGGTTCACCCCTCCACTTT.

The genes are TRBV5-1 and TRBJ2-2; D unresolved. The CDR3 runs to 14 residues. CDR1 and CDR2 (germline): SGHRS, YFSETQ. Trimming took off 0 bases at V and 6 bases at J, with 9 bases between the two ends. The CDR3 region has the DNA TGCGCCAGCAGCTTGGCCAGCACTCCCGGGGAGCTGTTTTTT. Translating it yields CASSLASTPGELFF.

As DNA, the CDR3 is TGCGCCAGCAGCCCAAGTAGGGGGCTTAAACTGTTTTTT. Its protein is CASSPSRGLKLFF. The rearrangement uses TRBV4-3 and TRBJ1-4; 7 bases align to TRBD1. The V and J ends lost 4 bases and 11 bases, in that order; junction bases with no gene match: 7. Germline CDR1 and CDR2: LGHNA and YSLEER. The CDR3 spans 13 residues.

The gene calls are TRBV10-3 and TRBJ2-1, with D perhaps matching TRBD2 (6 bases). Germline assignment: CDR1 ENHRY and CDR2 SYGVKD. This CDR3 has 15 amino acids. V shed 6 bases and J shed 3 bases, with 15 bases lying between them. The CDR3: CAIRNRDSNYNEQFF. The CDR3 DNA sequence: TGTGCCATCAGGAACCGGGACTCAAACTACAATGAGCAGTTCTTC.

This chain joins TRBV7-2 and TRBJ2-7; TRBD2 matches at 8 bases. Unmatched junction bases numbered 17, after V lost 6 bases and J lost 4 bases. CDR3 length equals 17 residues. Per the germline V gene, CDR1 is SGHTA and CDR2 is FQGNSA. The chain's CDR3 is CASRGGTWGLDAYEQYF. For the CDR3, the DNA is TGTGCCAGCAGGGGAGGGACCTGGGGACTAGACGCTTACGAGCAGTACTTC.

The chain carries TRBV7-2 and TRBJ2-7, with D possibly TRBD2 on 6 matching bases. Trimming took 2 bases from V and 7 from J, leaving 27 bases between them. This CDR3 is built from 18 residues. Germline CDR1 reads SGHTA; CDR2 reads FQGNSA. The chain's CDR3 is CASSLKAGRGSFLREQYF. The DNA of the CDR3 is TGTGCCAGCAGCTTAAAGGCGGGCCGGGGGTCCTTCCTACGGGAGCAGTACTTC.

The CDR3 region is CATSTLTGSYEETQYF. In DNA form, the CDR3 reads TGTGCCACCAGCACATTGACAGGGAGCTACGAAGAGACCCAGTACTTC. This chain connects TRBV15 to TRBJ2-5, with TRBD1 identical over 7 bases. With 4 bases clipped from V and 3 bases from J, the junction kept 11 bases outside the gene matches. Germline V lookup: CDR1 LNHNV, CDR2 YYDKDF (reference sequence). This CDR3 has 16 amino acids.

This chain links TRBV7-9 with TRBJ2-5; the D gene is possibly TRBD2 (5 bases). Trimming shortened V by 2 bases and J by 0 bases, and 7 bases separated the two germline ends. The CDR3 extends over 14 amino acids. Germline V gene sequence: CDR1 SEHNR, CDR2 FQNEAQ (reference sequence). The CDR3 sequence: CASSLTGDQETQYF. The DNA of the CDR3 is TGTGCCAGCAGCTTAACCGGGGACCAAGAGACCCAGTACTTC.

V is TRBV7-6 and J is TRBJ2-1; D is perhaps TRBD2 (7 bases). The CDR3 is 15 residues long. CDR1 is SGHVS, CDR2 FNYEAQ, per germline. The V and J ends lost 1 base and 2 bases respectively, with 9 bases between them. CDR3 amino acids: CASSLVGGPYNEQFF. The CDR3 DNA is TGTGCCAGCAGCTTAGTGGGGGGGCCCTACAATGAGCAGTTCTTC.

This chain connects TRBV6-5 to TRBJ2-7, with 7 nucleotides matching TRBD2. Trimming cost V 6 bases and J 6 bases; bases outside gene matches: 8. Germline V gene lookup returns CDR1 MNHEY and CDR2 SVGAGI. This CDR3 has 13 amino acids. The CDR3, as DNA: TGTGCCAGCAGAGTTGCGGGAGAACGCGAGCAGTACTTC. Its protein is CASRVAGEREQYF.

The J gene is TRBJ2-3, the V gene TRBV30; 7 bases match TRBD1. CDR1 and CDR2 from the germline V gene are GTSNPN and SVGIG (reference sequence). The CDR3 sequence is 15 residues long. The V segment lost 4 bases and the J segment 4 bases; nucleotides outside the gene matches: 11. CDR3 sequence: CAWNTGQLFSDTQYF. Here the CDR3 DNA reads TGTGCCTGGAACACGGGACAGTTATTTTCAGATACGCAGTATTTT.

The chain has TRBV19 and TRBJ1-2; D ambiguous. Trimming removed 0 bases at V and 8 bases at J, with 7 bases between. The CDR3 totals 12 residues. Per germline, CDR1 LNHDA and CDR2 SQIVND (reference sequence). The CDR3 spells CASSIDRAGYTF. For the CDR3, the DNA is TGTGCCAGTAGTATAGACCGGGCGGGCTACACCTTC. The full variable domain, with the rest looked up from reference TRBV19 and TRBJ1-2, is DGGITQSPKYLFRKEGQNVTLSCEQNLNHDAMYWYRQDPGQGLRLIYYSQIVNDFQKGDIAEGYSVSREKKESFPLTVTSAQKNPTAFYLCASSIDRAGYTFGSGTRLTVV.

This clone has a handful of counts. The gene calls are TRBV11-1 and TRBJ2-2, with 13 bases that match TRBD2. CDR3 length: 16 residues. Germline CDR1 reads SGHAT; CDR2 reads FQDESV (reference sequence). The V gene end was trimmed by 3 bases and the J gene end by 7 bases; junction bases not matched to a gene: 5. In DNA, the CDR3 is TGTGCCAGCAGCTTCCAGACTAGCGGGGGGCACGGGGAGCTGTTTTTT. Amino acid sequence: CASSFQTSGGHGELFF.

DNA of the CDR3: TGTGCCAGCAGCTTGGCCATCTCGCGCAGCGGTATATACAATGAGCAGTTCTTC. It codes for CASSLAISRSGIYNEQFF. The genes are TRBV5-6 and TRBJ2-1; the D gene is possibly TRBD2 (5 bases). This CDR3 is 18 amino acids long. V was clipped by 0 bases and J by 4 bases, with 20 bases between them. Germline V lookup: CDR1 SGHDT, CDR2 YYEEEE. Supplemented by reference TRBV5-6 and TRBJ2-1, the full variable domain reads DAGVTQSPTHLIKTRGQQVTLRCSPKSGHDTVSWYQQALGQGPQFIFQYYEEEERQRGNFPDRFSGHQFPNYSSELNVNALLLGDSALYLCASSLAISRSGIYNEQFFGPGTRLTVL.

This clone has only one observation. This chain joins TRBV6-5 and TRBJ2-7, with TRBD1 identical over 10 bases. The CDR3 has 15 residues. CDR1 is MNHEY, CDR2 SVGAGI, per germline. The ends lost 6 bases at V and 4 bases at J; junction bases unmatched: 9. CDR3 DNA: TGTGCCAGCAGAGTCTTCCGGGACAGGGGTTACGAGCAGTACTTC. It codes for CASRVFRDRGYEQYF.

V is TRBV12-5 and J is TRBJ1-1, with 7 bases identical to TRBD1. Germline lookup yields CDR1 LGHNT and CDR2 FRNRAP. J lost 4 bases, V lost 6 bases, and 11 bases had no gene match. The CDR3 is 15 residues long. CDR3 loop: CASGKVIRGLTEAFF. The CDR3 bases are TGTGCTAGTGGCAAAGTAATAAGGGGGCTCACTGAAGCTTTCTTT.

CDR3 sequence: CASNSQGEGKHQPQHF. For the CDR3, the DNA is TGTGCCAGCAACTCCCAGGGAGAAGGAAAACATCAGCCCCAGCATTTT. J is TRBJ1-5 and V is TRBV6-6; D possibly corresponds to TRBD1 (5 bases). The CDR3 loop spans 16 amino acids. V was pared by 7 bases and J by 5 bases, with 21 bases between. CDR1 is MNHNY, CDR2 SVGAGI, per germline (reference sequence).

This chain connects TRBV5-8 to TRBJ2-7; TRBD2 agrees at 14 bases. V shed 4 bases, J shed 2 bases, and the junction held 2 bases outside the gene matches. From germline, CDR1 is SGHTS and CDR2 YDEGEE. The CDR3 is made up of 15 amino acids. The CDR3 loop reads CASSPGLAGAYEQYF. CDR3 DNA sequence: TGTGCCAGCAGCCCGGGACTAGCGGGAGCCTACGAGCAGTACTTC.

This sequence joins TRBV5-5 and TRBJ1-1; no definite D call. This CDR3 is built from 14 residues. Germline CDR1 is SGHKS and CDR2 is YYEKEE (reference sequence). Trimming took 4 bases from V and 1 from J, leaving 11 bases between them. CDR3 sequence: CASSPLAGNTEAFF. CDR3 DNA sequence: TGTGCCAGCAGCCCCCTGGCGGGGAACACTGAAGCTTTCTTT.